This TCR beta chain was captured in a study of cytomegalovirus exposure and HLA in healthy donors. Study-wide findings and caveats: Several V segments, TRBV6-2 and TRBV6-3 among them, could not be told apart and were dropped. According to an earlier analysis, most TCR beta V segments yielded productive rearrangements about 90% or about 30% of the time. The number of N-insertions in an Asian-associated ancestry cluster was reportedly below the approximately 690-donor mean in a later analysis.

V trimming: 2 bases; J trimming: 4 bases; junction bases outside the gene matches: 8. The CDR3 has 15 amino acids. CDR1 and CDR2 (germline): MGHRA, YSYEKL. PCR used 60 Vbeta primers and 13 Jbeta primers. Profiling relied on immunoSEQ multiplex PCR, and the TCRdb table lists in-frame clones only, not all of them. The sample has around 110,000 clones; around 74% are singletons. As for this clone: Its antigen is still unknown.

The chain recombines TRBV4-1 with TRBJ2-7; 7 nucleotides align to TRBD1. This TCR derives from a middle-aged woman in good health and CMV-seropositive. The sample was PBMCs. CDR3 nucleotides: TGCGCCAGCAGCCAAATAGGGGGCCAGGGTTACGAGCAGTACTTC. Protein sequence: CASSQIGGQGYEQYF.